The 10 T cell receptor beta chains presented below share a single source sample, sequenced in a study of cytomegalovirus exposure and HLA in healthy donors. Researchers ran the PCR with 60 Vbeta and 13 Jbeta primers. The table came from immunoSEQ multiplex PCR; TCRdb's copy has only in-frame clones and leaves some out. The table has about 120,000 clones, 60% to 85% seen once. Sequencing used PBMCs. Every receptor here comes from a woman in her 40s in good health and CMV-seropositive.

This chain links TRBV6-5 with TRBJ2-7; 9 bases map to TRBD2. The CDR3 extends over 15 amino acids. Trimming at V came to 2 bases and at J to 6 bases, leaving 8 bases not matched to a gene. The V gene's germline CDR1 is MNHEY and CDR2 SVGAGI. CDR3 nucleotide sequence: TGTGCCAGCAGTTACACGCGGGGGGGCCTGATCGAGCAGTACTTC. Protein: CASSYTRGGLIEQYF.

This chain joins TRBV27 and TRBJ2-3; no firm D call. The V gene lost 7 bases and the J gene lost 0 bases, with 11 bases spanning the gap. CDR1 is MNHEY, CDR2 SMNVEV, per germline (reference sequence). The CDR3 length is 14 residues. CDR3 coding DNA: TGTGCCAGCACCAAAAGCTCTAGCACAGATACGCAGTATTTT. Protein product: CASTKSSSTDTQYF.

Note on this clone: Compared with germline, one end of the junction differs, possibly owing to a read error. The rearrangement links TRBV10-3 to TRBJ1-6, with D perhaps TRBD1 (6 bases). The CDR3 is 11 amino acids. Germline lookup yields CDR1 ENHRY and CDR2 SYGVKD. Written as DNA, the CDR3 is TGTGTCGATTGTCCGGGACACCGTGTGTCGTTT. Translation gives CVDCPGHRVSF.

V is TRBV11-2 and J is TRBJ2-7; possibly TRBD2 for D (5 bases). Germline CDR1 reads SGHAT; CDR2 reads FQNNGV. This CDR3 spans 13 amino acids. The V end lost 4 bases, the J end lost 7 bases, and 14 bases lay between the germline ends. CDR3 in amino acids: CASSSHLPGEQYF. Here the CDR3 DNA reads TGTGCCAGCAGCTCCCACCTACCGGGGGAGCAGTACTTC.

J is TRBJ1-1 and V is TRBV30; perhaps TRBD1 as D (5 bases). Germline V gives CDR1 GTSNPN, CDR2 SVGIG (reference sequence). The CDR3 is 13 residues long. Trimming took 2 bases from V and 1 from J, leaving 8 bases between them. The CDR3 bases are TGTGCCTGGAGTAGGGACTCGAACACTGAAGCTTTCTTT. Its translation: CAWSRDSNTEAFF.

The chain couples TRBV4-1 to TRBJ2-1, with 10 bases that match TRBD2. In germline, CDR1 is MGHRA, CDR2 YSYEKL. CDR3 length: 16 residues. The V and J ends lost 4 bases and 1 base, in that order; junction bases with no gene match: 4. The CDR3 sequence: CASSPALAGSYNEQFF. The CDR3 DNA is TGCGCCAGCAGCCCAGCACTAGCGGGGTCCTACAATGAGCAGTTCTTC.

This sequence joins TRBV9 and TRBJ2-6; 7 nucleotides line up with TRBD1. Trimming cost V 4 bases and J 0 bases; bases outside gene matches: 10. The CDR3 has 18 amino acids. From germline, CDR1 is SGDLS and CDR2 YYNGEE. CDR3 loop: CASSNRDSESSGANVLTF. In DNA form, the CDR3 reads TGTGCCAGCAGCAACCGGGACAGTGAAAGCTCTGGGGCCAACGTCCTGACTTTC. Full variable domain (remainder filled in from reference TRBV9 and TRBJ2-6): DSGVTQTPKHLITATGQRVTLRCSPRSGDLSVYWYQQSLDQGLQFLIQYYNGEERAKGNILERFSAQQFPDLHSELNLSSLELGDSALYFCASSNRDSESSGANVLTFGAGSRLTVL.

CDR3 loop: CASSLAGGLQETQYF. The CDR3 region has the DNA TGTGCCAGCTCACTAGCGGGGGGCCTCCAAGAGACCCAGTACTTC. The chain uses TRBV18 and TRBJ2-5, with 10 bases identical to TRBD2. Per the germline V gene, CDR1 is KGHSH and CDR2 is LQKENI. The CDR3 spans 15 residues. The V and J ends lost 4 bases and 1 base, in that order; junction bases with no gene match: 3. The entire variable domain, with the rest obtained from reference TRBV18 and TRBJ2-5, is as follows: NAGVMQNPRHLVRRRGQEARLRCSPMKGHSHVYWYRQLPEEGLKFMVYLQKENIIDESGMPKERFSAEFPKEGPSILRIQQVVRGDSAAYFCASSLAGGLQETQYFGPGTRLLVL.

This sequence joins TRBV5-4 and TRBJ1-1; D remains unclear. Looked up from germline, CDR1 is SGHNT and CDR2 is YYREEE (reference sequence). Trimming left V 0 bases short and J 1 base short, with 10 bases between. The CDR3 spans 15 residues. CDR3 in amino acids: CASSLEVGGNTEAFF. The CDR3 DNA is TGTGCCAGCAGCTTGGAAGTCGGAGGGAACACTGAAGCTTTCTTT.

The J gene is TRBJ1-5, the V gene TRBV6-1; D perhaps matches TRBD1 (5 bases). The length of the CDR3 is 14 residues. Germline V gene lookup returns CDR1 MNHNS and CDR2 SASEGT. V was pared by 7 bases and J by 4 bases, with 14 bases between. In DNA, the CDR3 is TGTGCCAGCATTGGGGGGACGGCAAATCAGCCCCAGCATTTT. This encodes CASIGGTANQPQHF.